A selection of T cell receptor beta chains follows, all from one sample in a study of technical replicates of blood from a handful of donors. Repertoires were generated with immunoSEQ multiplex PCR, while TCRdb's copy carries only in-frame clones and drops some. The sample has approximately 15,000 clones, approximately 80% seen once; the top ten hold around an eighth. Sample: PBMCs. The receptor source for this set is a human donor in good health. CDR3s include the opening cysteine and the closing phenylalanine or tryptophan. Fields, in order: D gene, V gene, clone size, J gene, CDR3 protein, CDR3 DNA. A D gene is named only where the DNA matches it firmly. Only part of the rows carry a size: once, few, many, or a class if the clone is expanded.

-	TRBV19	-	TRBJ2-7	CASTTGAGGTEQYF	TGTGCCAGTACCACAGGGGCGGGAGGCACCGAGCAGTACTTC
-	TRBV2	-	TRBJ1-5	CASRGESVQPQHF	TGTGCCAGCCGCGGCGAGAGCGTCCAGCCCCAGCATTTT
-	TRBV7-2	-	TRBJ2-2	CASSLGGRDTGELFF	TGTGCCAGCAGCTTAGGAGGCAGGGACACCGGGGAGCTGTTTTTT
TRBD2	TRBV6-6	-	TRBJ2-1	CASSRPRTSSYNEQFF	TGTGCCAGCAGTAGGCCTAGGACTAGCTCCTACAATGAGCAGTTCTTC
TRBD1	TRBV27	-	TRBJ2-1	CASSLGTGGLNEQFF	TGTGCCAGCAGTTTGGGGACAGGGGGCTTGAATGAGCAGTTCTTC
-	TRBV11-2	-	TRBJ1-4	CASSSSRPTNEKLFF	TGTGCCAGCAGCTCCTCGCGGCCAACTAATGAAAAACTGTTTTTT
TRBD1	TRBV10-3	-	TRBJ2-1	CAIRPGTGEKFF	TGTGCCATCAGGCCCGGGACAGGGGAAAAGTTCTTC
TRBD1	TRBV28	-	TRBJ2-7	CASRLSQGDLTYEQYF	TGTGCCAGCAGACTATCGCAGGGGGATTTGACCTACGAGCAGTACTTC
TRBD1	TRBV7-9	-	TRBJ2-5	CASSRGTGEKETQYF	TGTGCCAGCAGCCGCGGGACAGGGGAAAAAGAGACCCAGTACTTC
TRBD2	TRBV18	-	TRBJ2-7	CASSPLGSSGTLYEQYF	TGTGCCAGCTCACCCCTAGGATCTAGCGGGACCTTATACGAGCAGTACTTC
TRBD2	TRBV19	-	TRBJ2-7	CASSVLAGGSYEQYF	TGTGCCAGTAGTGTACTAGCGGGAGGGTCCTACGAGCAGTACTTC
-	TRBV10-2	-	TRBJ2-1	CASSELATRSGNEQFF	TGCGCCAGCAGTGAGTTAGCGACTCGATCGGGGAATGAGCAGTTCTTC
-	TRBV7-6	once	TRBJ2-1	CASSSRPAYYNEQFF	TGTGCCAGCAGCTCTAGACCGGCTTATTACAATGAGCAGTTCTTC
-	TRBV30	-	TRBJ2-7	CAWSPGGEAYEQYF	TGTGCCTGGAGTCCGGGCGGGGAAGCCTACGAGCAGTACTTC
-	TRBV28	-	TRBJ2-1	CASSSHPDSFSQFF	TGTGCCAGCAGTTCACACCCGGACAGCTTTAGCCAGTTCTTC
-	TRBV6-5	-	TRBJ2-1	CASSYSAGWNEQFF	TGTGCCAGCAGTTACAGTGCAGGTTGGAATGAGCAGTTCTTC
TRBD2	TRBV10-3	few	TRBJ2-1	CAAGGATYNEQFF	TGTGCCGCCGGGGGGGCAACCTACAATGAGCAGTTCTTC
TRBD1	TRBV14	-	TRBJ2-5	CASSPQGAGETQYF	TGTGCCAGCAGCCCTCAGGGGGCTGGGGAGACCCAGTACTTC
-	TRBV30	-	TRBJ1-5	CAWSVQGSQPQHF	TGTGCCTGGAGTGTGCAGGGGAGTCAGCCCCAGCATTTT
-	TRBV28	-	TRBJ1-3	CASSDGSRGNTIYF	TGTGCCAGCAGTGACGGGAGTCGGGGAAACACCATATATTTT
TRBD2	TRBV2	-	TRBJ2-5	CASRTLGTSGETQYF	TGTGCCAGCAGGACGCTTGGGACTAGCGGGGAGACCCAGTACTTC
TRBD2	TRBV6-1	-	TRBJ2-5	CASSGTSGSGETQYF	TGTGCCAGCAGTGGGACTAGCGGGAGCGGCGAGACCCAGTACTTC
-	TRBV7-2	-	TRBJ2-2	CASSSTSYGELFF	TGTGCCAGCAGCTCGACTAGTTACGGGGAGCTGTTTTTT
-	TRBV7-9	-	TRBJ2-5	CASSWGVGETQYF	TGTGCCAGCAGCTGGGGGGTCGGGGAGACCCAGTACTTC
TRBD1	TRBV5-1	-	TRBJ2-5	CASSLAQGVQETQYF	TGCGCCAGCAGCTTGGCCCAGGGGGTTCAGGAGACCCAGTACTTC
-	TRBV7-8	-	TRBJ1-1	CASSLSGMNTEAFF	TGTGCCAGCAGCTTATCAGGGATGAACACTGAAGCTTTCTTT
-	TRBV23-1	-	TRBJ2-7	CASSSNYPQGTRPREQYF	TGCGCCAGCAGTAGTAATTACCCCCAGGGGACAAGACCCCGCGAGCAGTACTTC
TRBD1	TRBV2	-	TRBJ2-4	CASSDPGQGALNIQYF	TGTGCCAGCAGTGACCCGGGACAGGGCGCCCTGAACATTCAGTACTTC
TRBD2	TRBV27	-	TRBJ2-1	CASSSRLAGGLYNEQFF	TGTGCCAGCAGTTCGCGACTAGCGGGAGGTCTCTACAATGAGCAGTTCTTC
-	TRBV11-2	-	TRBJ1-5	CASSLSGNQPQHF	TGTGCCAGCAGCTTATCAGGGAATCAGCCCCAGCATTTT
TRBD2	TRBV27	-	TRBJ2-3	CASSSGLAGERTDTQYF	TGTGCCAGCAGTTCCGGGTTAGCGGGCGAGCGCACAGATACGCAGTATTTT
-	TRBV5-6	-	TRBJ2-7	CASSPLTGAYEQYF	TGTGCCAGCAGCCCCCTTACAGGCGCCTACGAGCAGTACTTC
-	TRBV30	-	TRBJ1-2	CAWRDRGGRVYGYTF	TGTGCCTGGAGGGATCGCGGGGGTAGGGTATATGGCTACACCTTC
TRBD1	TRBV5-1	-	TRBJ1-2	CASSPNRPGQGMILYFDGYTF	TGCGCCAGCAGCCCTAACCGCCCGGGACAGGGTATGATACTTTACTTTGATGGCTACACCTTC
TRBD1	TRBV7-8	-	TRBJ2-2	CASSSGQGGGELFF	TGTGCCAGCAGCTCTGGACAGGGCGGCGGGGAGCTGTTTTTT
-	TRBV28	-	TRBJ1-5	CASSSPGYSNQPQHF	TGTGCCAGCAGTTCACCAGGGTATAGCAATCAGCCCCAGCATTTT
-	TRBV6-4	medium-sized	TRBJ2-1	CASSDKGDYNEQFF	TGTGCCAGCAGTGACAAAGGGGACTACAATGAGCAGTTCTTC
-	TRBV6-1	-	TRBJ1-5	CASSESTLGVIQPQHF	TGTGCCAGCAGTGAATCCACCCTAGGGGTAATTCAGCCCCAGCATTTT
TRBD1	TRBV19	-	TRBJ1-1	CASSADRGNTEAFF	TGTGCCAGTAGTGCTGACAGGGGGAACACTGAAGCTTTCTTT
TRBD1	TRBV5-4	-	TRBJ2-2	CASSRRRDRANTGELFF	TGTGCCAGCAGCCGGCGCCGGGACAGGGCAAACACCGGGGAGCTGTTTTTT
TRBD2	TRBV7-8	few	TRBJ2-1	CASSLEAGASNEQFF	TGTGCCAGCAGCTTAGAAGCGGGAGCCAGTAATGAGCAGTTCTTC
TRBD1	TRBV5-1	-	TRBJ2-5	CASSLGQGAGGHQETQYF	TGCGCCAGCAGCCTGGGACAGGGGGCAGGGGGGCATCAAGAGACCCAGTACTTC
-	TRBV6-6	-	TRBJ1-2	CASSSPGGENTF	TGTGCCAGCAGCAGCCCGGGGGGCGAGAACACCTTC
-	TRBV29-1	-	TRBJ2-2	CSVQTALSNTGELFF	TGCAGCGTTCAAACAGCCCTTTCGAACACCGGGGAGCTGTTTTTT
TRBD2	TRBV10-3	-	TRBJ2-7	CAISAGLADYEQYF	TGTGCCATCAGTGCGGGACTAGCGGACTACGAGCAGTACTTC
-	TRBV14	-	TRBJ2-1	CASSQVAGGFNNEQFF	TGTGCCAGCAGCCAAGTCGCGGGCGGATTTAACAATGAGCAGTTCTTC
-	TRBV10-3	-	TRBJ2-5	CAIGRQYQETQYF	TGTGCCATAGGGAGGCAGTACCAAGAGACCCAGTACTTC
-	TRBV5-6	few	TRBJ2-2	CASSLDSGTGELFF	TGTGCCAGCAGCTTGGATTCGGGCACCGGGGAGCTGTTTTTT